Below, 29 T cell receptor beta chains from the same sample are listed, as sequenced in a study of T cell responses to AZD1222 COVID-19 vaccine. The data were produced by immunoSEQ multiplex PCR, yet TCRdb's version contains in-frame clones alone and is incomplete. The table lists fewer than 150,000 clones, 70% to 90% of them singletons. The sample consisted of peripheral blood, taken 28 days after the second AZD1222 dose. The receptor source for this set is an adult who received the AZD1222 COVID-19 vaccine.

The chain links TRBV9 to TRBJ1-6, with TRBD1 matching 8 bases. The CDR3 covers 14 residues. CDR1 and CDR2 (germline): SGDLS, YYNGEE. The V and J ends lost 2 bases and 9 bases, in that order; junction bases with no gene match: 4. The DNA for the CDR3 is TGTGCCAGCAGCGTCGGACAGGGAGCTTCACCCCTCCACTTT. This gives the protein CASSVGQGASPLHF. The variable domain in full, with the rest retrieved from reference TRBV9 and TRBJ1-6, is DSGVTQTPKHLITATGQRVTLRCSPRSGDLSVYWYQQSLDQGLQFLIQYYNGEERAKGNILERFSAQQFPDLHSELNLSSLELGDSALYFCASSVGQGASPLHFGNGTRLTVT.

The rearrangement uses TRBV5-1 and TRBJ2-7, with 7 positions matching TRBD1. The junction had 8 bases not matched to a gene; V was cut back by 4 bases and J by 7 bases. Germline V gene data show CDR1 as SGHRS and CDR2 as YFSETQ. The CDR3 is made up of 13 amino acids. In nucleotides, the CDR3 is TGCGCCAGCAGCCAAGACAGGGTGCGGGAGCAGTACTTC. This sequence encodes CASSQDRVREQYF.

V usage is TRBV5-8 and J usage is TRBJ1-5; D is perhaps TRBD1 (5 bases). Trimming shortened V by 3 bases and J by 3 bases, and 13 bases separated the two germline ends. The CDR3 extends over 15 amino acids. The germline gives CDR1 SGHTS, CDR2 YDEGEE. The CDR3: CASSYYGALNQPQHF. For the CDR3, the DNA is TGTGCCAGCAGCTATTACGGGGCCCTCAATCAGCCCCAGCATTTT. Filled out from reference TRBV5-8 and TRBJ1-5, the complete variable domain reads EAGVTQSPTHLIKTRGQQATLRCSPISGHTSVYWYQQALGLGLQFLLWYDEGEERNRGNFPPRFSGRQFPNYSSELNVNALELEDSALYLCASSYYGALNQPQHFGDGTRLSIL.

This clone was detected only a few times. The junction and the germline gene differ at one end; a read error may be behind it. The chain combines TRBV3-1 (or the pseudogene TRBV3-2) with TRBJ2-1, with TRBD2 identical over 13 bases. This CDR3 is 14 amino acids long. CDR1 LGHDT and CDR2 YNNKEL come from the germline V gene (reference sequence). DNA for the CDR3: TGTGCCAGCAGCCGAGGACTAGCGGGGGCCCCTAAGCTCTTC. Translated: CASSRGLAGAPKLF.

This rearrangement joins TRBV7-9 to TRBJ2-5; D tentatively fits TRBD1 or TRBD2 (5 bases each). Germline values: CDR1 SEHNR, CDR2 FQNEAQ (reference sequence). V gave up 2 bases and J gave up 6 bases, with 13 bases separating them. This CDR3 region has 14 residues. The CDR3, as DNA: TGTGCCAGCAGCTTAACGGGACCTAGTAAGACCCAGTACTTC. This sequence encodes CASSLTGPSKTQYF.

This chain joins TRBV5-1 and TRBJ1-5, with D possibly matching TRBD1 (6 bases). The CDR3 runs 15 residues. V was clipped by 3 bases and J by 6 bases, with 16 bases between them. Germline CDR1 SGHRS, CDR2 YFSETQ. CDR3 bases: TGCGCCAGCAGCTCCATCGGGGGGGCCGGTCAGCCCCAGCATTTT. This sequence encodes CASSSIGGAGQPQHF.

The chain carries TRBV29-1 and TRBJ1-2, with D possibly matching TRBD1 (5 bases). The length of the CDR3 is 13 residues. V was cut by 4 bases and J by 4 bases, with 13 bases left in between. Germline CDR1 and CDR2: SQVTM and ANQGSEA. This CDR3 reads CSVGGRAAYGYTF. The CDR3 DNA reads TGCAGCGTTGGGGGCAGGGCCGCCTATGGCTACACCTTC.

The genes are TRBV7-9 and TRBJ2-5; possible D gene TRBD2, 6 bases. CDR1 and CDR2 from the germline V gene are SEHNR and FQNEAQ (reference sequence). The CDR3 runs 13 residues. Trimming took off 3 bases at V and 5 bases at J, with 10 bases between the two ends. CDR3 DNA sequence: TGTGCCAGCAGCTTGGCGGGGCGGGAGACCCAGTACTTC. This gives the protein CASSLAGRETQYF.

CDR3 sequence (DNA): TGTGCCACCTCCCGCCCAGGCGGTTTGGGGGGTACGCAGTATTTT. This sequence encodes CATSRPGGLGGTQYF. The rearrangement links TRBV19 to TRBJ2-3; D perhaps matches TRBD2 (6 bases). The CDR3 sequence is 15 residues long. The germline CDR1 and CDR2 sequences are LNHDA and SQIVND (reference sequence). The V and J ends lost 10 bases and 8 bases respectively, with 25 bases between them. Based on the CDR3 plus reference TRBV19 and TRBJ2-3, the full variable domain is DGGITQSPKYLFRKEGQNVTLSCEQNLNHDAMYWYRQDPGQGLRLIYYSQIVNDFQKGDIAEGYSVSREKKESFPLTVTSAQKNPTAFYLCATSRPGGLGGTQYFGPGTRLTVL.

This clone was observed a single time. The chain is built from TRBV7-9 and TRBJ1-3; maybe TRBD1 (5 bases). Germline assignment: CDR1 SEHNR and CDR2 FQNEAQ (reference sequence). The CDR3 runs 16 residues. The V end was cut by 1 base, the J end by 3 bases, with 13 bases between. CDR3 residues: CASSLEVPGGGNTIYF. The CDR3 DNA follows: TGTGCCAGCAGCTTAGAAGTCCCGGGGGGTGGAAACACCATATATTTT.

The CDR3 nucleotides read TGCAGCGTTGGGCAGACTTCTCAAGAGACCCAGTACTTC. Amino acids: CSVGQTSQETQYF. The chain recombines TRBV29-1 with TRBJ2-5; D gene uncertain. This CDR3 contains 13 residues. V was clipped by 4 bases and J by 2 bases, with 11 bases between them. Germline V gene data show CDR1 as SQVTM and CDR2 as ANQGSEA. The whole variable domain, remainder taken from reference TRBV29-1 and TRBJ2-5, is SAVISQKPSRDICQRGTSLTIQCQVDSQVTMMFWYRQQPGQSLTLIATANQGSEATYESGFVIDKFPISRPNLTFSTLTVSNMSPEDSSIYLCSVGQTSQETQYFGPGTRLLVL.

V is TRBV12-3 or TRBV12-4 and J is TRBJ1-6, with D unclear. V lost 5 bases to trimming and J lost 7 bases, with 6 bases between them. The CDR3 sequence is 12 residues long. The CDR3 DNA reads TGTGCCAGCAGTCCGCCGAATTCACCCCTCCACTTT. It specifies CASSPPNSPLHF.

In this sample, this clone turned up a few times. CDR3 in DNA: TGTGCCAGCGGCCGGGACAGTCCACCCCTCCACTTT. This sequence encodes CASGRDSPPLHF. This chain links TRBV5-8 with TRBJ1-6; 7 bases are a match to TRBD1. Germline trimming cut 7 bases from V and 11 bases from J; bases unmatched to any gene: 6. The CDR3 is 12 residues long. Germline CDR1 reads SGHTS; CDR2 reads YDEGEE.

The chain uses TRBV15 and TRBJ1-2; the D gene is possibly TRBD1 (5 bases). CDR1 and CDR2 from the germline V gene are LNHNV and YYDKDF (reference sequence). This CDR3 region has 12 residues. The ends were cut back, 3 bases at V and 6 bases at J, with 8 bases in the middle. This CDR3 reads CATSRAGNGYTF. CDR3 DNA: TGTGCCACCAGCAGGGCAGGGAATGGCTACACCTTC.

The genes are TRBV5-1 and TRBJ1-3; D remains ambiguous. The ends were cut back, 2 bases at V and 0 bases at J, with 9 bases in the middle. Germline values: CDR1 SGHRS, CDR2 YFSETQ. The CDR3 runs 15 residues. The CDR3 spells CASSFDGDSGNTIYF. The CDR3 DNA reads TGCGCCAGCAGCTTTGACGGGGACTCTGGAAACACCATATATTTT.

The rearrangement links TRBV15 to TRBJ2-3, with a tentative D call TRBD1 (6 bases). Trimming left V 4 bases short and J 4 bases short, with 12 bases between. CDR1 LNHNV and CDR2 YYDKDF come from the germline V gene (reference sequence). This CDR3 comprises 14 residues. The CDR3 DNA follows: TGTGCCACCAGCACCGGACAGAAGTCAGATACGCAGTATTTT. It translates to CATSTGQKSDTQYF.

In its sample, this clone was seen once. The rearrangement joins TRBV21-1 to TRBJ2-1; no DNA check was done on the table's D call, TRBD2. TRBV21-1 is given as a pseudogene. There are 15 residues in the CDR3. CDR3 residues: CASSAETSSYNEQFF. The CDR3 nucleotides are TGTGCCAGCAGCGCCGAGACTAGCTCCTACAATGAGCAGTTCTTC.

The CDR3 bases are TGTGCCACAAAGACCGCTTCTAACTATGGCTACACCTTC. Translated, it gives CATKTASNYGYTF. This chain uses TRBV10-3 with TRBJ1-2; no reliable D call. With 10 bases removed from V and 0 bases from J, the gap between germline ends came to 12 bases. The CDR3 spans 13 residues. In germline, CDR1 is ENHRY, CDR2 SYGVKD.

V gene TRBV27 combines with J gene TRBJ2-7, with TRBD1 matching 9 bases. The CDR3 sequence is 14 residues long. Losses at the gene ends were 5 bases for V and 9 bases for J; bases not matched to a gene: 11. From germline, CDR1 is MNHEY and CDR2 SMNVEV (reference sequence). The CDR3 loop is CASSLTNRGQGQYF. CDR3 DNA: TGTGCCAGCAGTCTTACCAACAGGGGGCAGGGGCAGTACTTC.

This clone showed up just once. Here the CDR3 DNA reads TGTGCCAGCAGGGGGCAGGGGGCTCGAGGCACTGAAGCTTTCTTT. It encodes CASRGQGARGTEAFF. This chain links TRBV6-5 with TRBJ1-1, with TRBD1 identical over 8 bases. This CDR3 contains 15 residues. CDR1 and CDR2 (germline): MNHEY, SVGAGI. Germline trimming cut 6 bases from V and 4 bases from J; bases unmatched to any gene: 10.

The rearrangement joins TRBV10-2 to TRBJ2-5, with 7 bases lining up with TRBD1. CDR3 length: 13 residues. CDR1 is WSHSY, CDR2 SAAADI, per germline. Germline trimming cut 3 bases from V and 4 bases from J; bases unmatched to any gene: 2. The CDR3 sequence: CASSEQGRETQYF. The CDR3 DNA is TGCGCCAGCAGTGAACAGGGGCGAGAGACCCAGTACTTC.

This clone has only one observation. The J gene is TRBJ1-2, the V gene TRBV6-6; a weak D match, TRBD1 (5 bases). In germline, CDR1 is MNHNY, CDR2 SVGAGI (reference sequence). The CDR3 runs 14 residues. V was cut by 6 bases and J by 6 bases, with 17 bases left in between. The CDR3 protein is CASSPVAGYHGYTF. The CDR3 region has the DNA TGTGCCAGCAGCCCGGTCGCAGGGTATCATGGCTACACCTTC.

The CDR3 sequence is CSVVGGVGLRDGYTF. The CDR3 DNA reads as TGCAGCGTTGTTGGCGGTGTAGGTTTAAGGGATGGCTACACCTTC. V is TRBV29-1 and J is TRBJ1-2; D unclear. Looked up from germline, CDR1 is SQVTM and CDR2 is ANQGSEA. The CDR3 is 15 residues long. V gave up 4 bases and J gave up 6 bases, with 21 bases separating them. The whole variable domain, remainder taken from reference TRBV29-1 and TRBJ1-2, is SAVISQKPSRDICQRGTSLTIQCQVDSQVTMMFWYRQQPGQSLTLIATANQGSEATYESGFVIDKFPISRPNLTFSTLTVSNMSPEDSSIYLCSVVGGVGLRDGYTFGSGTRLTVV.

The chain uses TRBV5-1 and TRBJ2-1; the D call may be TRBD1 or TRBD2 (5 bases each). Trimming removed 5 bases at V and 1 base at J, with 10 bases between. This CDR3 comprises 14 residues. Per the germline V gene, CDR1 is SGHRS and CDR2 is YFSETQ. The CDR3 bases are TGCGCCAGCAGGCCGGGACCTTCCTACAATGAGCAGTTCTTC. Amino acids: CASRPGPSYNEQFF.

The CDR3 DNA sequence: TGTGCCAGCAGCTTGGTGGGACAGGCTAACTATGGCTACACCTTC. Protein sequence: CASSLVGQANYGYTF. The V gene is TRBV5-5, the J gene TRBJ1-2; 8 bases align to TRBD1. The CDR3 consists of 15 residues. J gave up 0 bases and V 0 bases, and 1 base lay outside the gene matches. CDR1 is SGHKS and CDR2 is YYEKEE in the germline V gene (reference sequence).

V usage is TRBV4-1 and J usage is TRBJ1-5; unclear D gene. With 2 bases removed from V and 4 bases from J, the gap between germline ends came to 18 bases. This CDR3 is 17 amino acids long. CDR1 is MGHRA, CDR2 YSYEKL, per germline. As DNA, the CDR3 is TGCGCCAGCAGCCAATTCCCTAAACCAAGCCAGAATCAGCCCCAGCATTTT. It specifies CASSQFPKPSQNQPQHF.

V is TRBV11-1 and J is TRBJ1-1; TRBD1 is a possible D gene (5 bases). Germline V gives CDR1 SGHAT, CDR2 FQDESV (reference sequence). This CDR3 has 14 amino acids. Between the trimmed V and J ends, which lost 5 bases and 3 bases, there was a span of 13 bases. This CDR3 is CASSRGAGYTEAFF. CDR3 DNA sequence: TGTGCCAGCAGCCGCGGTGCAGGGTACACTGAAGCTTTCTTT.

The chain uses TRBV19 and TRBJ1-2; D unresolved. The CDR3 length is 12 residues. The V gene lost 7 bases and the J gene lost 2 bases, with 8 bases spanning the gap. Germline V gives CDR1 LNHDA, CDR2 SQIVND (reference sequence). The CDR3, as DNA: TGTGCCAGTACCACAGAAAACTATGGCTACACCTTC. Amino acid sequence: CASTTENYGYTF.

The rearrangement joins TRBV18 to TRBJ1-6; D is uncertain. V lost 0 bases, J lost 13 bases, and 10 bases lay in between. Germline lookup yields CDR1 KGHSH and CDR2 LQKENI. CDR3 size: 13 residues. CDR3 sequence: CASSPPMPSPLHF. As DNA, the CDR3 is TGTGCCAGCTCACCACCAATGCCCTCTCCCCTCCACTTT.